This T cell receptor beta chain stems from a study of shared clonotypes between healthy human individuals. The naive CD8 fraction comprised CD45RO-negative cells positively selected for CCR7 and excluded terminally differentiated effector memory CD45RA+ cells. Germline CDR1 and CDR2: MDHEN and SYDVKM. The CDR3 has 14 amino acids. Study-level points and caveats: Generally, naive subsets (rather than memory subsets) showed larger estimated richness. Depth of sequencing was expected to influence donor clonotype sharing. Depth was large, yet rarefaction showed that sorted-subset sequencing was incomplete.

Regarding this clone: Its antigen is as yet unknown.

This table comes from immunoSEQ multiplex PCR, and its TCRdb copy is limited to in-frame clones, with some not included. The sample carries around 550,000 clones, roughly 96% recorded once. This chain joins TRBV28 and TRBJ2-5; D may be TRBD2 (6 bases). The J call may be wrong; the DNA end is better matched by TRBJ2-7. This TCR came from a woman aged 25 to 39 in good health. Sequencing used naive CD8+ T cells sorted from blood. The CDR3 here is CASSTGLPSYEQYF. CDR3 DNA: TGTGCCAGCAGCACGGGACTCCCCTCCTACGAGCAGTACTTC.